The 17 T cell receptor beta chains below all came from one sample that was sequenced in a study of regulatory T cells in long-lasting Graves disease. Noted time point: newly diagnosed GD, antithyroid drugs for less than 3 months. PBMC-extracted RNA yielded the TCR library. Construction of TCR beta libraries relied on iRepertoire HTBI primers and on Arm-PCR targeting CDR3 regions. TCRdb re-called the multiplex PCR reads with MiXCR, one entry per CDR3 protein. This table holds hundreds of thousands of distinct CDR3 sequences, around 15% found once. The same data also went into a second study, on T cells in Graves' hyperthyroidism and ophthalmopathy.

This sample comprised peripheral blood mononuclear cells (PBMCs), obtained at new diagnosis, from a patient treated with antithyroid drugs. Receptors were obtained from a woman aged 40-60 years with Graves disease.

This clonotype occurred a few times. The V gene is TRBV18, the J gene TRBJ2-5; 9 bases are shared with TRBD2. CDR1 and CDR2 (germline): KGHSH, LQKENI. CDR3 length: 14 residues. V gave up 8 bases and J gave up 5 bases; unmatched junction bases: 9. CDR3 sequence (DNA): TGTGCCAGCCACCGGACTAGCGAGGGGGAGACCCAGTACTTC. Amino acids: CASHRTSEGETQYF.

This clonotype was seen more than once but under ten times. The chain couples TRBV20-1 to TRBJ2-7; perhaps TRBD1 as D (6 bases). The V and J ends lost 5 bases and 4 bases respectively, with 21 bases between them. This CDR3 contains 15 residues. Germline V CDR1 and CDR2: DFQATT, SNEGSKA (reference sequence). CDR3 nucleotide sequence: TGCAGTGCTCAAGACCGGGACCACCAGGGGTACGAGCAGTACTTC. Residues: CSAQDRDHQGYEQYF.

This sequence joins TRBV5-1 and TRBJ2-7; maybe TRBD2 (6 bases). In germline, CDR1 is SGHRS, CDR2 YFSETQ. V lost 1 base and J 7 bases, leaving 15 bases between the germline ends. There are 14 residues in the CDR3. The CDR3 region is CASSLRLTEGEQYF. In DNA form, the CDR3 reads TGCGCCAGCAGCTTGAGGTTAACGGAGGGGGAGCAGTACTTC.

There are many counts of this clonotype. The gene calls are TRBV3-1 and TRBJ1-1, with 10 nucleotides matching TRBD1. Germline assignment: CDR1 LGHDT and CDR2 YNNKEL (reference sequence). J lost 0 bases, V lost 6 bases, and 4 bases had no gene match. CDR3 size: 15 residues. The CDR3 spells CASRGTGAMNTEAFF. The CDR3 DNA reads TGTGCCAGCAGGGGGACAGGGGCCATGAACACTGAAGCTTTCTTT.

The chain combines TRBV19 with TRBJ2-7, with D perhaps matching TRBD1 (7 bases). This CDR3 contains 16 residues. Trimming removed 5 bases at V and 3 bases at J, with 20 bases between. Germline V lookup: CDR1 LNHDA, CDR2 SQIVND (reference sequence). The CDR3 here is CASSLGVRGTVYEQYF. CDR3 nucleotides: TGTGCCAGTAGTTTGGGGGTCCGGGGGACAGTCTACGAGCAGTACTTC.

This chain links TRBV9 with TRBJ2-1, with a weak D call TRBD2 (6 bases). The ends were cut back, 3 bases at V and 2 bases at J, with 12 bases in the middle. From germline, CDR1 is SGDLS and CDR2 YYNGEE. The CDR3 has 15 amino acids. CDR3: CASSETGETYNEQFF. In DNA form, the CDR3 reads TGTGCCAGCAGCGAGACGGGGGAGACCTACAATGAGCAGTTCTTC. Complete variable domain (other parts from reference TRBV9 and TRBJ2-1): DSGVTQTPKHLITATGQRVTLRCSPRSGDLSVYWYQQSLDQGLQFLIQYYNGEERAKGNILERFSAQQFPDLHSELNLSSLELGDSALYFCASSETGETYNEQFFGPGTRLTVL.

About this clonotype: This may come from a read error, since a much larger clone is one base off. The CDR3 end shows no conserved phenylalanine or tryptophan, and so a read error is likely. This rearrangement joins TRBV6-1 to TRBJ1-2; D is ambiguous. V shed 5 bases and J shed 5 bases, with 15 bases lying between them. CDR3 length: 14 amino acids. Germline V lookup: CDR1 MNHNS, CDR2 SASEGT. The CDR3 loop is CASSKGGDLYGYTS. CDR3 bases: TGTGCCAGCAGTAAAGGAGGAGATCTTTATGGCTACACCTCC.

Ten or more counts support this clonotype. J is TRBJ2-7 and V is TRBV6-2 or TRBV6-3; maybe TRBD2 (5 bases). Germline-derived CDR1 and CDR2 are MNHEY and SVGEGT. The V end was cut by 2 bases, the J end by 4 bases, with 15 bases between. The CDR3 length is 15 residues. CDR3: CASSYRSGGLYEQYF. CDR3 sequence (DNA): TGTGCCAGCAGTTACAGGAGCGGAGGATTATACGAGCAGTACTTC.

Comment on this clonotype: This could be a read error, since a much larger clone is one nucleotide away. This likely comes from a read error, as the CDR3 has no conserved phenylalanine or tryptophan at its end. The chain recombines TRBV11-3 with TRBJ1-4, with D perhaps matching TRBD1 (6 bases). Germline V gene sequence: CDR1 SGHNT, CDR2 YENEEA. The CDR3 runs 15 residues. The V gene lost 5 bases and the J gene lost 7 bases, with 17 bases spanning the gap. The chain's CDR3 is CASSQDGGRGEKLFS. DNA for the CDR3: TGTGCCAGCAGCCAAGATGGGGGGCGAGGTGAAAAACTGTTTTCT.

The rearrangement uses TRBV5-1 and TRBJ1-1; TRBD1 aligns across 8 bases. With V trimmed by 4 bases and J by 0 bases, 5 bases remained unmatched. The CDR3 loop spans 15 amino acids. Germline assignment: CDR1 SGHRS and CDR2 YFSETQ. As DNA, the CDR3 is TGCGCCAGCAGCCCAATGACAGGGGTGAACACTGAAGCTTTCTTT. Residues: CASSPMTGVNTEAFF.

This clonotype occurred a few times. V and J are TRBV3-1 and TRBJ1-4, with D perhaps matching TRBD1 (5 bases). This CDR3 has 15 residues. Germline V lookup: CDR1 LGHDT, CDR2 YNNKEL (reference sequence). The ends were cut back, 3 bases at V and 4 bases at J, with 12 bases in the middle. The CDR3 bases are TGTGCCAGCAGCCAGATGACGGGGGGTAATGAAAAACTGTTTTTT. Translation: CASSQMTGGNEKLFF. Combining the CDR3 with reference TRBV3-1 and TRBJ1-4 gives the whole variable domain DTAVSQTPKYLVTQMGNDKSIKCEQNLGHDTMYWYKQDSKKFLKIMFSYNNKELIINETVPNRFSPKSPDKAHLNLHINSLELGDSAVYFCASSQMTGGNEKLFFGSGTQLSVL.

The gene calls are TRBV12-3 or TRBV12-4 and TRBJ1-1; perhaps TRBD1 as D (5 bases). The CDR3 covers 13 residues. The V end lost 8 bases, the J end lost 6 bases, and 16 bases lay between the germline ends. CDR3 nucleotide sequence: TGTGCCAGCGGAAAAAAGGACATATCTGAAGCTTTCTTT. Its translation: CASGKKDISEAFF.

In its sample, this clonotype was seen many times. The chain has TRBV7-2 and TRBJ1-1; perhaps TRBD1 as D (5 bases). Germline loops: CDR1 SGHTA, CDR2 FQGNSA. The CDR3 is 15 amino acids. V was shortened by 2 bases and J by 3 bases, with 13 bases between the two germline ends. The CDR3 region has the DNA TGTGCCAGCAGCTTATGGAGGGGCGCGGACACTGAAGCTTTCTTT. Amino acids: CASSLWRGADTEAFF.

CDR3 loop: CSAGLAGRTDTQYF. For the CDR3, the DNA is TGCAGTGCCGGACTAGCGGGGCGCACAGATACGCAGTATTTT. The chain employs TRBV20-1 and TRBJ2-3; 12 bases agree with TRBD2. V lost 6 bases and J lost 1; bases outside the gene matches: 2. Per germline, CDR1 DFQATT and CDR2 SNEGSKA (reference sequence). This CDR3 has 14 amino acids.

Ten or more counts support this clonotype. The V call is TRBV27, the J call TRBJ1-2, with D maybe TRBD1 (5 bases). CDR1 and CDR2 from the germline V gene are MNHEY and SMNVEV (reference sequence). V was cut by 4 bases and J by 0 bases, with 12 bases left in between. The CDR3 runs to 15 residues. This CDR3 is CASSSRTGPNYGYTF. For the CDR3, the DNA is TGTGCCAGCAGTTCCCGGACGGGACCTAACTATGGCTACACCTTC.

This clonotype was seen many times. The chain recombines TRBV7-3 with TRBJ2-1; 10 bases agree with TRBD2. V shed 5 bases and J 3 bases; nucleotides not matched to a gene: 19. Germline V lookup: CDR1 SGHTA, CDR2 FQGTGA. This CDR3 is 20 amino acids long. This chain's CDR3 is CASSALGSGGPGSGYNEQFF. DNA for the CDR3: TGTGCCAGCAGCGCCTTGGGTAGCGGGGGGCCCGGAAGTGGCTACAATGAGCAGTTCTTC.

The genes are TRBV30 and TRBJ2-3, with 9 bases identical to TRBD2. CDR3 size: 15 residues. Germline CDR1 is GTSNPN and CDR2 is SVGIG (reference sequence). The ends lost 5 bases at V and 2 bases at J; junction bases unmatched: 8. The CDR3 sequence is CAWSRGGGPTDTQYF. The CDR3 nucleotides read TGTGCCTGGTCGCGCGGGGGGGGGCCCACAGATACGCAGTATTTT.